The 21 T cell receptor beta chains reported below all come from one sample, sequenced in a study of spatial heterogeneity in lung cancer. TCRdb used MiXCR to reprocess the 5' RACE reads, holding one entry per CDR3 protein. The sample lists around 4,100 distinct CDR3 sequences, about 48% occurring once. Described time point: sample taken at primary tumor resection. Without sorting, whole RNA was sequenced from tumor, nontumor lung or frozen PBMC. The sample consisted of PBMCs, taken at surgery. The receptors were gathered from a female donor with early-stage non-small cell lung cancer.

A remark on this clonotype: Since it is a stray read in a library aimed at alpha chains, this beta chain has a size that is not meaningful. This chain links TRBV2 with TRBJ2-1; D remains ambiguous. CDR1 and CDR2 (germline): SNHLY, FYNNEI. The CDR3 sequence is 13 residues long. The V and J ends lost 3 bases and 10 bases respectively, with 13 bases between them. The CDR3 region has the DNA TGTGCCAGCAGTGAGCCCTGGACGAGGGAGCAGTTCTTC. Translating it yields CASSEPWTREQFF.

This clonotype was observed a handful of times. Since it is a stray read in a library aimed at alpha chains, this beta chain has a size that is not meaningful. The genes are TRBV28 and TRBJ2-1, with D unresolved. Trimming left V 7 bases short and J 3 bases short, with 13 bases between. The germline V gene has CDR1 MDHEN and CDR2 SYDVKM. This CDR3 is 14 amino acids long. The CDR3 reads CASKGRPVYNEQFF. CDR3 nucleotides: TGTGCCAGCAAGGGTCGGCCAGTCTACAATGAGCAGTTCTTC. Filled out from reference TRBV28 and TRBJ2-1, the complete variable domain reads DVKVTQSSRYLVKRTGEKVFLECVQDMDHENMFWYRQDPGLGLRLIYFSYDVKMKEKGDIPEGYSVSREKKERFSLILESASTNQTSMYLCASKGRPVYNEQFFGPGTRLTVL.

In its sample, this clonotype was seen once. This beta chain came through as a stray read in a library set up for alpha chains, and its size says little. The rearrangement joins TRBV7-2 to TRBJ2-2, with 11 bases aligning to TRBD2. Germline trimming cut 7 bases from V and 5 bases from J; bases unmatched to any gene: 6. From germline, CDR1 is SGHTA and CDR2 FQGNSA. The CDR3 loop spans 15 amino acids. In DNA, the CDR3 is TGTGCCAGCACCTCACTAGCGGGAGAGACCGGGGAGCTGTTTTTT. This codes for CASTSLAGETGELFF.

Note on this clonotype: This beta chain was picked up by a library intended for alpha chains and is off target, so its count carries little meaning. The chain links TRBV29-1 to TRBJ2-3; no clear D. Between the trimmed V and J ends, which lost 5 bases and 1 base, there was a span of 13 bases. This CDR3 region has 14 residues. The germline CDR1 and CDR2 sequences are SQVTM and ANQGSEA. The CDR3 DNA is TGCAGCGTTCAAACCTCCGGTGGCACAGATACGCAGTATTTT. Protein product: CSVQTSGGTDTQYF.

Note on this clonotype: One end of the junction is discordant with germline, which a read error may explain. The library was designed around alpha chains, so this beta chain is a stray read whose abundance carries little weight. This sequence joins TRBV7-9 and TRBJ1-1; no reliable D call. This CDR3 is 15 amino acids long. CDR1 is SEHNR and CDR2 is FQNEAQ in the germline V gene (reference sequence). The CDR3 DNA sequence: TGTGCCAGCAGCTCCAAGTTAATGGTGAACACTGTAGCTTTCTTT. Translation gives CASSSKLMVNTVAFF.

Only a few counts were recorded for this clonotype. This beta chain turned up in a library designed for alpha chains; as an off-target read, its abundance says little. Written as DNA, the CDR3 is TGTGCCAGCAGCCCTTGGTCCCGAACGGGGGGGCAGTTCTTC. Translated, it gives CASSPWSRTGGQFF. The chain carries TRBV3-1 and TRBJ2-1; 7 bases line up with TRBD2. V was clipped by 4 bases and J by 12 bases; unmatched bases: 12. The CDR3 sequence is 14 residues long. Germline CDR1 is LGHDT and CDR2 is YNNKEL (reference sequence).

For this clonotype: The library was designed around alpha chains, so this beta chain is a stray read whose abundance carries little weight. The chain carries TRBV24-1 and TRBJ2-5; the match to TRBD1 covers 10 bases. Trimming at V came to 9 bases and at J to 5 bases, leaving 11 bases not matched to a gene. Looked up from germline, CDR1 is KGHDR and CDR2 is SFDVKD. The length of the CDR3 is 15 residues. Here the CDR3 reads CATQKQTGGQETQYF. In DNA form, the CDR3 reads TGTGCCACCCAAAAGCAGACAGGGGGCCAGGAGACCCAGTACTTC.

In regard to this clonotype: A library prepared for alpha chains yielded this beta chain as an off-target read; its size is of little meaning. Written as DNA, the CDR3 is TGTGCCAGCAGCTTGGGGGCGGGAACCGATACGCAGTATTTT. It translates to CASSLGAGTDTQYF. The chain employs TRBV13 and TRBJ2-3; D may match TRBD1 or TRBD2 (6 bases each). Trimming shortened V by 3 bases and J by 6 bases, and 13 bases separated the two germline ends. The CDR3 is 14 amino acids. Germline lookup yields CDR1 PRHDT and CDR2 FYEKMQ (reference sequence).

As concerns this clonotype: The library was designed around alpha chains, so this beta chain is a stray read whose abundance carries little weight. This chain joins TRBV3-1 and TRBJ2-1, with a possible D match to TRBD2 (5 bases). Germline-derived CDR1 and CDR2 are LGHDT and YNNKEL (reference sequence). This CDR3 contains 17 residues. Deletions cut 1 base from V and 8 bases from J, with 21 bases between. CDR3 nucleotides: TGTGCCAGCAGCCAAGTTCCACCGGACTCCTCGGGCGATGAGCAGTTCTTC. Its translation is CASSQVPPDSSGDEQFF.

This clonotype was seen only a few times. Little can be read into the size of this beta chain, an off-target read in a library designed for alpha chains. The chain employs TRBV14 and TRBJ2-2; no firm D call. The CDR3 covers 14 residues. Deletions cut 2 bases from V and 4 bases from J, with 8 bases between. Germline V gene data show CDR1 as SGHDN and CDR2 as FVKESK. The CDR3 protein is CASSQLEPTGELFF. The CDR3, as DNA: TGTGCCAGCAGCCAACTTGAGCCCACCGGGGAGCTGTTTTTT. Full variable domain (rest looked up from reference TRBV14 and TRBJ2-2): EAGVTQFPSHSVIEKGQTVTLRCDPISGHDNLYWYRRVMGKEIKFLLHFVKESKQDESGMPNNRFLAERTGGTYSTLKVQPAELEDSGVYFCASSQLEPTGELFFGEGSRLTVL.

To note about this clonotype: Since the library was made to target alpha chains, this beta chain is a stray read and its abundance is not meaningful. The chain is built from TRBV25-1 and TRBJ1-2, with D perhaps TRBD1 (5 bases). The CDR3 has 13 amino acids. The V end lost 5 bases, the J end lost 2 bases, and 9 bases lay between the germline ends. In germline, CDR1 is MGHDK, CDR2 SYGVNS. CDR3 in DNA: TGTGCCAGCAGTAGCGCAGGGAACTATGGCTACACCTTC. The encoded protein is CASSSAGNYGYTF.

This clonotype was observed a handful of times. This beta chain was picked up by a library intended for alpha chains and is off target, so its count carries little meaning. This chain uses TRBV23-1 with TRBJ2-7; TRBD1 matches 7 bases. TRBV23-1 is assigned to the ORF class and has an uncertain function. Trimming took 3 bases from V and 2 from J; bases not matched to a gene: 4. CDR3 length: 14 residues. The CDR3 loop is CASSHQGTAYEQYV. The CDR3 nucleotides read TGCGCCAGCAGTCATCAAGGGACAGCCTACGAGCAGTACGTC.

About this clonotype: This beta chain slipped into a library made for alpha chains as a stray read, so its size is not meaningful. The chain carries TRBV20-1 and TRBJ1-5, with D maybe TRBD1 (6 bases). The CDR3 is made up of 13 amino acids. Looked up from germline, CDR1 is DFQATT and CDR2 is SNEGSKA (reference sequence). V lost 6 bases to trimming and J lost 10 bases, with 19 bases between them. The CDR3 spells CSATLTGARPQHF. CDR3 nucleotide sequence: TGCAGTGCCACTTTGACGGGGGCCCGTCCCCAGCATTTT.

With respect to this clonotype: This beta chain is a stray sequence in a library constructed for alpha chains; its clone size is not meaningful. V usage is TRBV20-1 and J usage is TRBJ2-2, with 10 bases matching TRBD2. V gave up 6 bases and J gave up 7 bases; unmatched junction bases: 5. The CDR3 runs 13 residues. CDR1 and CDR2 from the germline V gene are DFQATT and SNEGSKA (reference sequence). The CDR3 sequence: CSAGLAGVGELFF. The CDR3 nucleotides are TGCAGTGCCGGGCTAGCGGGAGTCGGGGAGCTGTTTTTT.

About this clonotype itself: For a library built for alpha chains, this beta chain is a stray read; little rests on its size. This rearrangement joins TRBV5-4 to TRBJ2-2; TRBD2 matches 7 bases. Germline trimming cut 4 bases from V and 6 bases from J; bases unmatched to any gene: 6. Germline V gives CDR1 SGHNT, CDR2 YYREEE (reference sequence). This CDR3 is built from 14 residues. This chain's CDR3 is CASSIAGGSGELFF. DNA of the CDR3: TGTGCCAGCAGCATAGCGGGCGGGTCCGGGGAGCTGTTTTTT.

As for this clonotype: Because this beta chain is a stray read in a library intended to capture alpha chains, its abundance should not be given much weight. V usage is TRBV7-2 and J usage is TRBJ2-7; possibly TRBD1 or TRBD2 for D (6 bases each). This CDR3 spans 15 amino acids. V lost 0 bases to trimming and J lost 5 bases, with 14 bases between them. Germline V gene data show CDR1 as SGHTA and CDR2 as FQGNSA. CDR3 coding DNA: TGTGCCAGCAGCTTAGCGGGCTCGGGGGCCCACGAGCAGTACGTC. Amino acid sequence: CASSLAGSGAHEQYV.

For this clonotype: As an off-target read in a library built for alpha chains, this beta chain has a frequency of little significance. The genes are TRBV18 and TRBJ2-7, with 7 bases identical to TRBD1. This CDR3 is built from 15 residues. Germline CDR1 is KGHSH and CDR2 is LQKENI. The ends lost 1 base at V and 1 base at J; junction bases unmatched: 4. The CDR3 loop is CASSPLPTGSYEQYF. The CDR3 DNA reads TGTGCCAGCTCACCACTTCCGACAGGGTCCTACGAGCAGTACTTC.

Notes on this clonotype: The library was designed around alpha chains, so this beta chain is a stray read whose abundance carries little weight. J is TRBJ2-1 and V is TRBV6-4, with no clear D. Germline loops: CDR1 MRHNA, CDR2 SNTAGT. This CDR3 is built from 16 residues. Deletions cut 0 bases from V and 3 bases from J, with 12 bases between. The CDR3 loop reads CASSDSRRQNYNEQFF. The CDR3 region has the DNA TGTGCCAGCAGTGACTCGAGGCGCCAGAACTACAATGAGCAGTTCTTC.

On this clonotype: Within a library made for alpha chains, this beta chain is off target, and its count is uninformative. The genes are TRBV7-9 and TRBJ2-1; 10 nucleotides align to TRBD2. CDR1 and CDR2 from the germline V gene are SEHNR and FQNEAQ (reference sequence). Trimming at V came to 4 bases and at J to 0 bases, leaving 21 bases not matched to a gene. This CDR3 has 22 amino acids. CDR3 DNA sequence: TGTGCCAGCAGCTCCCCCGCCCGAACGGGACTAGCGCAAGGGAGCTCCTACAATGAGCAGTTCTTC. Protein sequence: CASSSPARTGLAQGSSYNEQFF.

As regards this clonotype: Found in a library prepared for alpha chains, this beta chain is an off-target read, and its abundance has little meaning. CDR3 region: CASSPHGGGRTEAFF. CDR3 nucleotides: TGTGCCAGCAGCCCCCATGGGGGAGGGCGCACTGAAGCTTTCTTT. The genes are TRBV7-2 and TRBJ1-1; TRBD1 might be the D (5 bases). The germline gives CDR1 SGHTA, CDR2 FQGNSA. This CDR3 comprises 15 residues. V gave up 5 bases and J gave up 4 bases, with 17 bases separating them.

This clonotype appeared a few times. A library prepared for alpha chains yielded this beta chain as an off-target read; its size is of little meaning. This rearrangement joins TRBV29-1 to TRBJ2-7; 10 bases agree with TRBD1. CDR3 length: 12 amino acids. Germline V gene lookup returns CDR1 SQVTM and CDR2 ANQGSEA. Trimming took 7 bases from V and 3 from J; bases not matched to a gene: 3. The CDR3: CSARTGGYEQYF. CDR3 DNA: TGCAGCGCCAGGACAGGGGGCTACGAGCAGTACTTC.